This TCR beta chain was sequenced for a study of cytomegalovirus exposure and HLA in healthy donors. Study observations and caveats: Most TCR sequences were seen very rarely across donors, but some public TCRs occurred in many. A highly shared variant cluster was judged a likely technical artifact. Solely CMV serostatus was available to characterize immune exposure.

Concerning this clone itself: No antigen is known for it.

Both 60 Vbeta primers and 13 Jbeta primers went into the PCR. The data were produced by immunoSEQ multiplex PCR, yet TCRdb's version contains in-frame clones alone and is incomplete. This table holds some 200,000 clones, 65% to 80% found once. CDR1 is LNHDA and CDR2 is SQIVND in the germline V gene (reference sequence). The CDR3 length is 15 residues. The V call is TRBV19, the J call TRBJ2-5, with D hard to call. Judging by the DNA end, TRBJ2-7 fits better; the J call may be wrong. This receptor was identified in a man aged 35-49 years in good health and CMV-seronegative. The specimen sequenced was PBMCs. The CDR3 protein is CASSIAIVESYEQYF. The CDR3 coding sequence is TGTGCCAGTAGTATCGCCATTGTAGAATCCTACGAGCAGTACTTC.